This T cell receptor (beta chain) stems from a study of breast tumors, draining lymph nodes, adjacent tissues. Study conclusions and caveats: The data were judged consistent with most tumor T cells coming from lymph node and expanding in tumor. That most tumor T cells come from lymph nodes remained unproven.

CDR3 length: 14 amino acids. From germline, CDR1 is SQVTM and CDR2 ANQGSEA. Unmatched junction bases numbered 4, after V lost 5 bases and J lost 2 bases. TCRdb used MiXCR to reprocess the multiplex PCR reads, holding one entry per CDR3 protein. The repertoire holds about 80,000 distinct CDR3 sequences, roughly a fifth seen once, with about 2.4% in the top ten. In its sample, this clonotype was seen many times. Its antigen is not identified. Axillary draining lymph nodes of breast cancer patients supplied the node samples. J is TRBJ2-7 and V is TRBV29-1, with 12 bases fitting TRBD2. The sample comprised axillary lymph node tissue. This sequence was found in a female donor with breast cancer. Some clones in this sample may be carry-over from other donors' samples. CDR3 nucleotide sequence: TGCAGCGTTACCCTAGCGGGAGGGACCTACGAGCAGTACTTC. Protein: CSVTLAGGTYEQYF.